This T cell receptor (beta chain) was observed in a study of blood T cell repertoires in COVID-19. Study context: Specimens from acute and convalescent COVID-19 originated in the United States, Italy and Spain. Sample material is recorded as cDNA or gDNA derived from T cells, B-cell-depleted T cells, or PBMCs.

The CDR3 is 13 residues long. V shed 3 bases and J 2 bases; nucleotides not matched to a gene: 1. In the original workflow: Scientists estimated how many nucleated cells there were by amplifying reference gene primers. TCRdb's copy holds only in-frame clones and misses some; the assay was immunoSEQ multiplex PCR. That table gives V, J and clone size, and the DNA gave D and trimming. The repertoire holds approximately 170,000 clones, with 80% to 90% as singletons. The clonotype was recovered from a man aged 18 to 30 who had recovered from COVID-19. This sequence joins TRBV12-3 or TRBV12-4 and TRBJ2-7; 7 bases map to TRBD2. The sample was peripheral blood. The CDR3 bases are TGTGCCAGCAGTTTGGGGAGGGCCTACGAGCAGTACTTC. Protein: CASSLGRAYEQYF.